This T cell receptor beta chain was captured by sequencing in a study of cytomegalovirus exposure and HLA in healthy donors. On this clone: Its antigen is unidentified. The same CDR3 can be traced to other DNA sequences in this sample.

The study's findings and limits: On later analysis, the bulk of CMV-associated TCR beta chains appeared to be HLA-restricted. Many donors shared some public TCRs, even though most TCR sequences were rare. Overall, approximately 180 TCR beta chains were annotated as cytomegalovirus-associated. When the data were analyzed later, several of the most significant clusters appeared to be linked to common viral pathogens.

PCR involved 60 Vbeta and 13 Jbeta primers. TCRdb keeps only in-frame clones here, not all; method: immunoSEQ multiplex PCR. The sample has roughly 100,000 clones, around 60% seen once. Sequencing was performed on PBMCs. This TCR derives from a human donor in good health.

The CDR3 DNA reads as TGCGCCAGCAGCCAAGATCCGGGCACAGATACGCAGTATTTT. It is translated as CASSQDPGTDTQYF. This sequence joins TRBV4-1 and TRBJ2-3, with D unclear. Trimming pared 0 bases from V and 1 base from J, leaving 5 bases between. This CDR3 has 14 residues. Per the germline V gene, CDR1 is MGHRA and CDR2 is YSYEKL.